This TCR beta chain stems from a study of blood T cell repertoires in COVID-19. The J segment lost 4 bases and the V segment lost 3 bases, leaving 3 bases of the junction unmatched. In germline, CDR1 is SGHTA, CDR2 FQGNSA. The CDR3 length is 14 residues. Original analysis: Amplification with reference gene primers provided the estimates of nucleated cell counts. Measured with immunoSEQ multiplex PCR; TCRdb has only the in-frame clones, and not every one. The V and J calls and clone size were taken over from that table, and D and trimming were inferred from the DNA. The sample records about 180,000 clones, about 80% being singletons.

Material: peripheral blood. This sequence originates from a man in his 70s with active or convalescent COVID-19. The genes are TRBV7-2 and TRBJ1-1, with 9 bases aligning to TRBD1. DNA of the CDR3: TGTGCCAGCAGCTTCACAGGGGGCGGCACTGAAGCTTTCTTT. It specifies CASSFTGGGTEAFF.